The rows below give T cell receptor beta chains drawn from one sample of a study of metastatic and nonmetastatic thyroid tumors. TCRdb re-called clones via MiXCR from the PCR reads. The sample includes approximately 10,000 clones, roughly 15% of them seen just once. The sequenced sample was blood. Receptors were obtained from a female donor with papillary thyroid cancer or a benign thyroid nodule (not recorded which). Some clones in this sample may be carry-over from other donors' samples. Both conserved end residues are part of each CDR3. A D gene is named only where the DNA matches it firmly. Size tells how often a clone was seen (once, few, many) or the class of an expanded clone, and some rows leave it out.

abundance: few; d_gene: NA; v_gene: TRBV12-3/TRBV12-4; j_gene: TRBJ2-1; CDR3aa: CASSLQGPYNEQFF; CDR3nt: TGTGCCAGCAGTTTACAGGGGCCCTACAATGAGCAGTTCTTC
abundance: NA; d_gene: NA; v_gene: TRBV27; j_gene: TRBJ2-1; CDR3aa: CASSLYSGAAYNEQFF; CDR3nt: TGTGCCAGCAGTTTATATTCGGGGGCCGCCTACAATGAGCAGTTCTTC
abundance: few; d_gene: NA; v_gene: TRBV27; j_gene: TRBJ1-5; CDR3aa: CASSFYRALNQPQHF; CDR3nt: TGTGCCAGCAGCTTTTACAGAGCCCTAAATCAGCCCCAGCATTTT
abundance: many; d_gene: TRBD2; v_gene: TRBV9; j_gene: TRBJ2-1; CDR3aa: CASSLGLAGGPSYNEQFF; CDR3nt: TGTGCCAGCAGCCTGGGACTAGCGGGGGGGCCCTCCTACAATGAGCAGTTCTTC
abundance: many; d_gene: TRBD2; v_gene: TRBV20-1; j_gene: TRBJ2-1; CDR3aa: CSAQLTSGGLPQFF; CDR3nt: TGCAGTGCTCAACTAACTAGCGGGGGGCTCCCTCAGTTCTTC
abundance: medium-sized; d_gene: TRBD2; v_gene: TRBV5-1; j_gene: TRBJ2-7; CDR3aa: CASSLEAGASDEQYF; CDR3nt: TGCGCCAGCAGCTTGGAGGCGGGAGCATCTGACGAGCAGTACTTC
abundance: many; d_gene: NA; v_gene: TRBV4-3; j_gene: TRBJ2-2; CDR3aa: CASSQDRFTGELFF; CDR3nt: TGCGCCAGCAGCCAAGATCGATTCACCGGGGAGCTGTTTTTT
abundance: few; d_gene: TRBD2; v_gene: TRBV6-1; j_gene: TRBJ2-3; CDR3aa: CASSELSTSGENF; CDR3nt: TGTGCCAGCAGTGAATTATCGACTAGCGGGGAGAATTTT
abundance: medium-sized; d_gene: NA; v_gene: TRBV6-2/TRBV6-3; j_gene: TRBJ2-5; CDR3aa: CASSYSIGSPETQYF; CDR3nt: TGTGCCAGCAGTTACTCGATCGGGAGCCCAGAGACCCAGTACTTC
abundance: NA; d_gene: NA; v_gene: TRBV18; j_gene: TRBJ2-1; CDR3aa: CASSPARNNVRFF; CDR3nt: TGTGCCAGCTCACCGGCGCGGAACAATGTGCGGTTCTTC
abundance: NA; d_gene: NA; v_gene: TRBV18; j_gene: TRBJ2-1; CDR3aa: CASSPGNNEQFF; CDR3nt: TGTGCCAGCTCACCGGGGAACAATGAGCAGTTCTTC
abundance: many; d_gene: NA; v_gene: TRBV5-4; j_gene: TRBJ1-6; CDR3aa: CASSLEGSNSPLHF; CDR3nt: TGTGCCAGCAGCTTGGAGGGTTCGAATTCACCCCTCCACTTT
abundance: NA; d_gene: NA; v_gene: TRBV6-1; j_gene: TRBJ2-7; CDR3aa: CASRDGASTCSYEQYF; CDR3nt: TGCGCCAGCAGGGACGGGGCGTCGACCTGTTCCTACGAGCAGTACTTC
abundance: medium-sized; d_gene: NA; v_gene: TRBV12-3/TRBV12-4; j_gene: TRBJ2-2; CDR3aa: CASSDPAGVNTGELFF; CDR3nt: TGTGCCAGCAGTGACCCCGCCGGGGTGAACACCGGGGAGCTGTTTTTT
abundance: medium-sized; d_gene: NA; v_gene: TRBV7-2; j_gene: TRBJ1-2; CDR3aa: CASSPYREIYGYTF; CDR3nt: TGTGCCAGCAGCCCATACAGGGAAATCTATGGCTACACCTTC
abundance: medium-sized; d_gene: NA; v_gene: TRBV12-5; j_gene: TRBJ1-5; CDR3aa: CASGLVLGKPQHF; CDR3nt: TGTGCTAGTGGTTTGGTACTAGGGAAGCCCCAGCATTTT
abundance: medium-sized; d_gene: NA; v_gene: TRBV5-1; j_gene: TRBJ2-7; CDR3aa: CASSGVSAQQYF; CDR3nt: TGCGCCAGCAGTGGGGTCTCAGCCCAGCAGTACTTC
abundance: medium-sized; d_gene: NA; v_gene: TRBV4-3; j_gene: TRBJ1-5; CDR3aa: CASSQDSNQPQHF; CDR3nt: TGCGCCAGCAGCCAGGACAGCAATCAGCCCCAGCATTTT
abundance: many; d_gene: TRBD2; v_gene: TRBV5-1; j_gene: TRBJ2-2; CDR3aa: CASRVSSGAGGELFF; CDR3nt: TGCGCCAGCAGGGTTTCTAGCGGGGCTGGCGGGGAGCTGTTTTTT
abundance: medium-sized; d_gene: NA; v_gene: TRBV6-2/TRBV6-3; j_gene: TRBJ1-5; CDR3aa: CASSPGQSSYQPQHF; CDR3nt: TGTGCCAGCAGTCCCGGGCAGTCGTCCTATCAGCCCCAGCATTTT
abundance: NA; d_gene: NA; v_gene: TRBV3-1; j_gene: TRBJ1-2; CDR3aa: CASSLGVGDYGYTF; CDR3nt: TGTGCCAGCAGCCTTGGTGTGGGGGACTATGGCTACACCTTC
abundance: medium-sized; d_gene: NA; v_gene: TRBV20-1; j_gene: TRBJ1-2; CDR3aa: CSATKDSGSGYTF; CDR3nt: TGCAGTGCTACGAAGGATTCGGGTTCTGGCTACACCTTC
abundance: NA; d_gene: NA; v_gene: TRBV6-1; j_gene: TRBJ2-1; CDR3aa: CASSDWAHSSYNEQFF; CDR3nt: TGTGCCAGCAGTGACTGGGCCCACAGCTCATACAATGAGCAGTTCTTC
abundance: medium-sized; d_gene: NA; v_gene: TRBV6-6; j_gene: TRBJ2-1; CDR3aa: CASSYSSDYNEQFF; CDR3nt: TGTGCCAGCAGTTATTCTAGCGACTACAATGAGCAGTTCTTC
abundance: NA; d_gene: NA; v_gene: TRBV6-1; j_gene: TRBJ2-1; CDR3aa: CASSPGQIEQFF; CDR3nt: TGTGCCAGCAGCCCGGGTCAAATTGAGCAGTTCTTC
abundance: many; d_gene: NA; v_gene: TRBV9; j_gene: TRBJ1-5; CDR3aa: CASSVRRNQPQHF; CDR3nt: TGTGCCAGCAGCGTACGGAGGAATCAGCCCCAGCATTTT
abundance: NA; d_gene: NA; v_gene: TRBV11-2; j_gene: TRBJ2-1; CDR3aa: CASSLLACRSHNEQFF; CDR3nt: TGTGCCAGCAGCCTTCTAGCTTGCCGTTCCCACAATGAGCAGTTCTTC
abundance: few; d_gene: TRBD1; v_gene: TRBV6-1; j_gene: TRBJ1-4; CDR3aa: CASSEETGTGGGKLFF; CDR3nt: TGTGCCAGCAGTGAAGAGACCGGGACAGGGGGCGGAAAACTGTTTTTT
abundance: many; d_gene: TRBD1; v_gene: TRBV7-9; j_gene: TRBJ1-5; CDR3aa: CASSASTGLGQPQHF; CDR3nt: TGTGCCAGCAGTGCCTCGACAGGGTTGGGCCAGCCCCAGCATTTT
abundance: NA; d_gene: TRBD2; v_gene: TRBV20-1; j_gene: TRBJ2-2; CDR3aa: CSARPFSGGGTGELFF; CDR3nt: TGCAGTGCTAGACCTTTTAGCGGGGGAGGTACCGGGGAGCTGTTTTTT
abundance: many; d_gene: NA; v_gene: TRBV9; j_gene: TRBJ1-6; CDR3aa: CASSATGYNSPLHF; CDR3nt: TGTGCCAGCAGCGCGACAGGTTATAATTCACCCCTCCACTTT
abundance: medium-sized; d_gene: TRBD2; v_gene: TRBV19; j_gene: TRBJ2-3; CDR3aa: CASSMTSGDTDTQYF; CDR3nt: TGTGCCAGTAGTATGACTAGCGGGGATACAGATACGCAGTATTTT
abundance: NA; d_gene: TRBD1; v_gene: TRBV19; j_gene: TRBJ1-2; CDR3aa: CASGITQGGNYGYTF; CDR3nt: TGTGCCAGTGGTATCACACAGGGGGGAAACTATGGCTACACCTTC
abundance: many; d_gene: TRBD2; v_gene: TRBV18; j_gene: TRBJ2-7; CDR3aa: CASSPGTTSYEQYF; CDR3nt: TGTGCCAGCTCACCGGGGACTACGAGTTACGAGCAGTACTTC
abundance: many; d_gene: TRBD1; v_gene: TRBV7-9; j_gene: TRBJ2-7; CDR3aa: CASSLTRDRLSEQYF; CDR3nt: TGTGCCAGCAGCTTAACCCGGGACAGGCTTAGCGAGCAGTACTTC
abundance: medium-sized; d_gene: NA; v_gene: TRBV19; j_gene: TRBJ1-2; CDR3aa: CASSMQAGTLVERSYTF; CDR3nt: TGTGCCAGTAGTATGCAGGCCGGGACCCTCGTGGAGAGAAGCTACACCTTC
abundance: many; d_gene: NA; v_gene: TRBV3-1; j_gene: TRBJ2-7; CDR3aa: CASSQLHEQYF; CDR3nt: TGTGCCAGCAGCCAATTACACGAGCAGTACTTC
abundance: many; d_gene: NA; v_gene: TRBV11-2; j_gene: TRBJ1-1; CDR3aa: CASSFNQNTEAFF; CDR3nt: TGTGCCAGCAGCTTCAATCAAAACACTGAAGCTTTCTTT
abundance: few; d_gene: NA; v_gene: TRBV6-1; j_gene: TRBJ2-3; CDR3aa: CASSELGGAGTQYF; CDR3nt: TGTGCCAGCAGTGAATTAGGGGGGGCTGGTACGCAGTATTTT
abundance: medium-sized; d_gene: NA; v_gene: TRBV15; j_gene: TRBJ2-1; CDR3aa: CATSRDGQNNEQFF; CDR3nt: TGTGCCACCAGCAGAGATGGGCAGAACAATGAGCAGTTCTTC
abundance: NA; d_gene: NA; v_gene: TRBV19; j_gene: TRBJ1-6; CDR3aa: CASSTEGMRNSPLHF; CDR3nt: TGTGCCAGTAGTACGGAGGGGATGAGGAATTCACCCCTCCACTTT
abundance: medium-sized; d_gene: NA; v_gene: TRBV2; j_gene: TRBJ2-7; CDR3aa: CASSLWDRYEQYF; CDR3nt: TGTGCCAGCAGCCTATGGGACCGGTACGAGCAGTACTTC
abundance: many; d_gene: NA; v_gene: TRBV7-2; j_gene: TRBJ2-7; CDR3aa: CASSLARTSLREQYF; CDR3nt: TGTGCCAGCAGCTTAGCAAGAACAAGCCTACGAGAGCAGTACTTC
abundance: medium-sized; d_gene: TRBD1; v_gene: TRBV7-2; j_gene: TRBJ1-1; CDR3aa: CASSWTGGTEAFF; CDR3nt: TGTGCCAGCAGCTGGACAGGGGGCACTGAAGCTTTCTTT
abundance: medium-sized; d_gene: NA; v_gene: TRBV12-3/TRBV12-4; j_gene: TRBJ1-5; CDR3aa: CASSLPGSGQPQHF; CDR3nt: TGTGCCAGCAGTTTACCAGGGTCAGGTCAGCCCCAGCATTTT
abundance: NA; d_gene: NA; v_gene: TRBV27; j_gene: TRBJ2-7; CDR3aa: CASSSRSAPSYELDF; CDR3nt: TGTGCCAGCAGCTCACGATCGGCCCCTTCCTACGAGCTGGACTTC
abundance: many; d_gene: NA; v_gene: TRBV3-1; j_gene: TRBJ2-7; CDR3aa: CASSQGLHRVEGRYEQYF; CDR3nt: TGTGCCAGCAGCCAAGGACTCCACAGGGTCGAAGGTAGGTACGAGCAGTACTTC
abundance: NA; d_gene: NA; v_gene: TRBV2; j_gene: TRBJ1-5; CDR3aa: CASSAAQPYSNQPQHF; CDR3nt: TGCGCCAGCAGTGCGGCCCAGCCTTATAGCAATCAGCCCCAGCATTTT
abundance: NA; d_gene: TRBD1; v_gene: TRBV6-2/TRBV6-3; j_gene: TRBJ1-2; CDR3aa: CASSQGAVGYTF; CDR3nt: TGTGCCAGCAGCCAGGGGGCGGTCGGCTACACCTTC
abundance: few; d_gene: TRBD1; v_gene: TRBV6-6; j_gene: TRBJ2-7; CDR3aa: CASRTGTGAYEQYF; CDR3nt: TGTGCCAGCAGAACCGGGACAGGGGCCTACGAGCAGTACTTC
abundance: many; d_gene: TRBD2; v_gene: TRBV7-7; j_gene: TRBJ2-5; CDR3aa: CASSAGLAGGQETQYF; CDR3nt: TGTGCCAGCAGCGCGGGACTAGCGGGGGGTCAAGAGACCCAGTACTTC
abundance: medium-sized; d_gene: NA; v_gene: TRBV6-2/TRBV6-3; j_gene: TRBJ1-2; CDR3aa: CASSSRGYYGYTF; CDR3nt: TGTGCCAGCAGCTCCCGGGGGTACTATGGCTACACCTTC
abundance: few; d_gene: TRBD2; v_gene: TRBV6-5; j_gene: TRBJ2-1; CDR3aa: CASISSGKSEQFF; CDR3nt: TGTGCCAGCATTAGTAGCGGGAAGTCTGAGCAGTTCTTC